Below are 18 T cell receptor beta chains sequenced from a single sample in a study of OX40 agonist ivuxolimab in advanced cancers. Clones were sequenced by immunoSEQ multiplex PCR, and TCRdb holds only the in-frame ones, with some missing. The sample carries approximately 82,000 clones, around 85% recorded once. Here the sequenced sample was CD4+ or CD8+ T cells sorted from blood, taken in a trial of the OX40 agonist ivuxolimab. The origin of the receptors is an adult with an advanced solid tumor such as melanoma, head and neck, liver or kidney cancer.

Notes on this clone: Mismatch with germline at one junction end may stem from a read error. The same CDR3 also results from other DNA sequences found in this sample. The rearrangement uses TRBV9 and TRBJ2-3; D may be TRBD1 (6 bases). CDR1 SGDLS and CDR2 YYNGEE come from the germline V gene. The CDR3 contains 15 residues. CDR3 in amino acids: CASSPSTGSTDTQYF. The CDR3 DNA reads TGTGCCAGCAGCCCCTCGACAGGAAGCACAGATACACAGTATTTT.

The chain uses TRBV4-1 and TRBJ1-1, with 8 bases aligning to TRBD1. V shed 4 bases and J 0 bases; nucleotides not matched to a gene: 10. The CDR3 sequence is 17 residues long. Looked up from germline, CDR1 is MGHRA and CDR2 is YSYEKL. The CDR3 reads CASSLRTGRGMNTEAFF. As DNA, the CDR3 is TGCGCCAGCAGCCTCCGGACAGGGAGGGGCATGAACACTGAAGCTTTCTTT.

This clone was detected once. V gene TRBV14 combines with J gene TRBJ1-1, with a tentative D call TRBD1 (5 bases). The ends were cut back, 4 bases at V and 3 bases at J, with 9 bases in the middle. The V gene's germline CDR1 is SGHDN and CDR2 FVKESK. CDR3 length equals 13 residues. The CDR3 coding sequence is TGTGCCAGCAGCCGGGGCAGGGACACTGAAGCTTTCTTT. It is translated as CASSRGRDTEAFF.

V and J are TRBV7-8 and TRBJ1-6, with D possibly TRBD1 on 5 matching bases. This CDR3 has 15 amino acids. The germline V gene has CDR1 SGHVS and CDR2 FQNEAQ. V gave up 6 bases and J gave up 10 bases, with 19 bases separating them. The CDR3 coding sequence is TGTGCCAGCAGGCGCACTAGGGGAATTGGATCACCCCTCCACTTT. This sequence encodes CASRRTRGIGSPLHF.

This clone was seen more than once but under ten times. J is TRBJ1-2 and V is TRBV28; 8 positions agree with TRBD1. This CDR3 has 13 amino acids. CDR1 and CDR2 from the germline V gene are MDHEN and SYDVKM. The V segment lost 9 bases and the J segment 8 bases; nucleotides outside the gene matches: 11. Here the CDR3 reads CASAQGAETGYTF. The CDR3 nucleotides are TGTGCCAGTGCCCAGGGGGCAGAGACGGGCTACACCTTC.

The chain has TRBV28 and TRBJ1-1, with D possibly matching TRBD1 (5 bases). The CDR3 is 13 amino acids. With 2 bases removed from V and 13 bases from J, the gap between germline ends came to 17 bases. Germline V gives CDR1 MDHEN, CDR2 SYDVKM. CDR3 protein: CASSLERGGTGFF. DNA for the CDR3: TGTGCCAGCAGTTTAGAAAGGGGAGGGACTGGTTTCTTT.

This chain uses TRBV2 with TRBJ1-5, with 9 bases matching TRBD1. This CDR3 region has 16 residues. Germline assignment: CDR1 SNHLY and CDR2 FYNNEI. V lost 5 bases to trimming and J lost 0 bases; unmatched junction nucleotides: 5. CDR3 sequence: CASSWDRDYSNQPQHF. CDR3 in DNA: TGTGCCAGCAGTTGGGACAGGGACTATAGCAATCAGCCCCAGCATTTT.

This chain joins TRBV5-1 and TRBJ1-2; D might be TRBD1 (5 bases). The V end lost 4 bases, the J end lost 0 bases, and 16 bases lay between the germline ends. CDR1 and CDR2 (germline): SGHRS, YFSETQ. This CDR3 region has 16 residues. In DNA form, the CDR3 reads TGCGCCAGCAGCCCTATCAGGGCGCCGACTAACTATGGCTACACCTTC. This sequence encodes CASSPIRAPTNYGYTF. The whole variable domain, remainder taken from reference TRBV5-1 and TRBJ1-2, is KAGVTQTPRYLIKTRGQQVTLSCSPISGHRSVSWYQQTPGQGLQFLFEYFSETQRNKGNFPGRFSGRQFSNSRSEMNVSTLELGDSALYLCASSPIRAPTNYGYTFGSGTRLTVV.

The genes are TRBV5-6 and TRBJ1-1, with TRBD1 identical over 7 bases. J gave up 0 bases and V 3 bases, and 5 bases lay outside the gene matches. This CDR3 region has 15 residues. Germline V gives CDR1 SGHDT, CDR2 YYEEEE. CDR3 bases: TGTGCCAGCAGCTATCGGACAGGACTGAACACTGAAGCTTTCTTT. It encodes CASSYRTGLNTEAFF.

The chain combines TRBV28 with TRBJ2-7; 8 positions match TRBD1. V gave up 2 bases and J gave up 7 bases; unmatched junction bases: 4. The CDR3 sequence is 13 residues long. Germline V CDR1 and CDR2: MDHEN, SYDVKM. The CDR3 spells CASSLQGAEEQYF. For the CDR3, the DNA is TGTGCCAGCAGTTTACAGGGGGCAGAAGAGCAGTACTTC.

J is TRBJ1-6 and V is TRBV6-5; D unresolved. The germline V and J ends were trimmed by 5 bases and 8 bases, with 4 bases remaining between them. CDR3 length equals 11 residues. Germline V gene data show CDR1 as MNHEY and CDR2 as SVGAGI. In DNA form, the CDR3 reads TGTGCCAGCAGTGACTATTCACCCCTCCACTTT. Amino acids: CASSDYSPLHF.

J is TRBJ2-3 and V is TRBV7-6, with TRBD2 matching 11 bases. J was trimmed by 7 bases and V by 1 base; bases with no gene match: 7. CDR3 size: 16 residues. Germline V CDR1 and CDR2: SGHVS, FNYEAQ. CDR3 in amino acids: CASSLGSGGALNTQYF. CDR3 nucleotide sequence: TGTGCCAGCAGCTTAGGTAGCGGGGGGGCATTAAATACGCAGTATTTT.

This sequence joins TRBV2 and TRBJ2-2; D gene uncertain. V was pared by 6 bases and J by 7 bases, with 15 bases between. The germline V gene encodes CDR1 SNHLY and CDR2 FYNNEI. This CDR3 is built from 14 residues. The CDR3 coding sequence is TGTGCCAGCAGGGACGACCTTAGGATCGGGGAGCTGTTTTTT. It is translated as CASRDDLRIGELFF. Looking up the rest from reference TRBV2 and TRBJ2-2 gives the full variable domain: EPEVTQTPSHQVTQMGQEVILRCVPISNHLYFYWYRQILGQKVEFLVSFYNNEISEKSEIFDDQFSVERPDGSNFTLKIRSTKLEDSAMYFCASRDDLRIGELFFGEGSRLTVL.

The chain couples TRBV2 to TRBJ1-1, with D possibly being TRBD1 (5 bases). Germline V gene lookup returns CDR1 SNHLY and CDR2 FYNNEI. This CDR3 comprises 16 residues. The germline V and J ends were trimmed by 5 bases and 1 base, with 17 bases remaining between them. The CDR3 DNA reads TGTGCCAGCAGTTCCCCGGTGGGGGTTACGAACACTGAAGCTTTCTTT. The encoded protein is CASSSPVGVTNTEAFF.

This sequence joins TRBV5-1 and TRBJ1-3; possibly TRBD1 for D (6 bases). The V and J ends lost 5 bases and 1 base respectively, with 10 bases between them. Germline V lookup: CDR1 SGHRS, CDR2 YFSETQ. The CDR3 runs 14 residues. Here the CDR3 DNA reads TGCGCCAGCAGGGCAGGGGATTCTGGAAACACCATATATTTT. Residues: CASRAGDSGNTIYF.

This sequence joins TRBV6-5 and TRBJ1-2, with 12 positions matching TRBD1. Trimming took 7 bases from V and 7 from J; bases not matched to a gene: 7. Germline V gene lookup returns CDR1 MNHEY and CDR2 SVGAGI. The CDR3 spans 14 residues. CDR3 sequence reads: CASTMGQGAVGYTF. The CDR3, as DNA: TGTGCCAGCACCATGGGACAGGGGGCGGTTGGCTACACCTTC.

This sequence joins TRBV7-9 and TRBJ2-2; TRBD1 might be the D (6 bases). From germline, CDR1 is SEHNR and CDR2 FQNEAQ (reference sequence). This CDR3 has 16 residues. Trimming removed 5 bases from V and 4 bases from J, with 17 bases in between. CDR3 residues: CASSPGQGQSTGELFF. The CDR3, as DNA: TGTGCCAGCAGCCCGGGGCAGGGGCAGAGCACCGGGGAGCTGTTTTTT. Looking up the rest from reference TRBV7-9 and TRBJ2-2 gives the full variable domain: DTGVSQNPRHKITKRGQNVTFRCDPISEHNRLYWYRQTLGQGPEFLTYFQNEAQLEKSRLLSDRFSAERPKGSFSTLEIQRTEQGDSAMYLCASSPGQGQSTGELFFGEGSRLTVL.

This clone was detected a few times. V usage is TRBV19 and J usage is TRBJ1-6, with TRBD1 as a possible D gene (5 bases). Germline assignment: CDR1 LNHDA and CDR2 SQIVND (reference sequence). The CDR3 covers 15 residues. Trimming removed 5 bases from V and 4 bases from J, with 12 bases in between. In DNA, the CDR3 is TGTGCCAGTAGTCCCGCGGACAAGTATAATTCACCCCTCCACTTT. Protein product: CASSPADKYNSPLHF.